Below are 15 T cell receptor beta chains sequenced from a single sample in a study of blood T cell repertoires in COVID-19. Using immunoSEQ multiplex PCR, the repertoire was profiled, and TCRdb retains in-frame clones only, with some absent. Of about 200,000 clones in the sample, around 84% were seen once. The sample consisted of PBMCs or T cells enriched from blood (not recorded which). These receptors were taken from a man aged 40-50 years who had recovered from COVID-19.

This clone was counted a single time. Other DNA sequences in the sample encode the same CDR3. This chain joins TRBV6-5 and TRBJ1-1; tentative D call: TRBD1 (6 bases). The CDR3 covers 14 residues. V lost 2 bases and J lost 2, with 9 bases in between. Germline lookup yields CDR1 MNHEY and CDR2 SVGAGI. The chain's CDR3 is CASSYGQLNTEAFF. The CDR3 DNA sequence: TGTGCCAGCAGTTACGGACAGCTTAACACTGAAGCTTTCTTT.

This chain uses TRBV7-9 with TRBJ1-1; D may be TRBD1 (5 bases). Per the germline V gene, CDR1 is SEHNR and CDR2 is FQNEAQ (reference sequence). CDR3 size: 13 residues. V was shortened by 7 bases and J by 1 base, with 10 bases between the two germline ends. CDR3 amino acids: CASISDRNTEAFF. The CDR3 DNA reads TGTGCCAGCATTTCAGACAGGAACACTGAAGCTTTCTTT.

Note on this clone: Compared with germline, one end of the junction differs, possibly owing to a read error. The CDR3 protein is CGSRTGGSSYNEQFF. CDR3 bases: TGTGGCAGCAGAACGGGGGGAAGCTCCTACAATGAGCAGTTCTTC. The rearrangement uses TRBV27 and TRBJ2-1, with 7 bases fitting TRBD2. Germline lookup yields CDR1 MNHEY and CDR2 SMNVEV (reference sequence). CDR3 size: 15 residues.

The chain carries TRBV4-1 and TRBJ2-1, with D tentatively TRBD2 (5 bases). The CDR3 is made up of 17 amino acids. Trimming removed 1 base from V and 8 bases from J, with 21 bases in between. The germline gives CDR1 MGHRA, CDR2 YSYEKL. The CDR3 sequence is CASSQVRKADGADEQFF. The CDR3 bases are TGCGCCAGCAGCCAAGTACGCAAAGCGGACGGTGCGGATGAGCAGTTCTTC.

The chain uses TRBV14 and TRBJ2-7, with 7 bases that match TRBD1. Trimming at V came to 1 base and at J to 2 bases, leaving 5 bases not matched to a gene. Germline lookup yields CDR1 SGHDN and CDR2 FVKESK. CDR3 size: 15 residues. CDR3 DNA sequence: TGTGCCAGCAGCCAAGCCCTGGGACAGACCTACGAGCAGTACTTC. Its translation is CASSQALGQTYEQYF.

The J gene is TRBJ2-2, the V gene TRBV10-3; 15 bases align to TRBD2. Germline V gene lookup returns CDR1 ENHRY and CDR2 SYGVKD. V lost 3 bases to trimming and J lost 1 base; unmatched junction nucleotides: 3. The CDR3 extends over 18 amino acids. This CDR3 reads CAISDQGLAGGNTGELFF. The CDR3 region has the DNA TGTGCCATCAGTGATCAGGGACTAGCGGGAGGGAACACCGGGGAGCTGTTTTTT.

The V call is TRBV9, the J call TRBJ2-4; 8 bases align to TRBD1. The CDR3 has 13 amino acids. V gave up 3 bases and J gave up 7 bases; unmatched junction bases: 3. The V gene's germline CDR1 is SGDLS and CDR2 YYNGEE. CDR3 amino acids: CASSAQGANIQYF. The CDR3 DNA sequence: TGTGCCAGCAGCGCGCAGGGGGCGAACATTCAGTACTTC.

The chain recombines TRBV29-1 with TRBJ2-1, with TRBD2 matching 8 bases. This CDR3 comprises 15 residues. Germline V gives CDR1 SQVTM, CDR2 ANQGSEA. V lost 4 bases and J lost 4; bases outside the gene matches: 9. Here the CDR3 DNA reads TGCAGCGTTGTTCCCACTAGCGGAGATTACAATGAGCAGTTCTTC. Its translation: CSVVPTSGDYNEQFF.

This clone was seen only a few times. The genes are TRBV2 and TRBJ1-2; no clear D gene. CDR1 is SNHLY and CDR2 is FYNNEI in the germline V gene. Trimming took 3 bases from V and 6 from J, leaving 14 bases between them. The CDR3 is 14 amino acids. The CDR3 DNA reads as TGTGCCAGCAGTGAGAATTTACCCGGGGATGGCTACACCTTC. Translated, it gives CASSENLPGDGYTF.

The chain links TRBV5-1 to TRBJ1-6, with 8 bases lining up with TRBD1. The CDR3 is 14 amino acids. V trimming: 4 bases; J trimming: 7 bases; junction bases outside the gene matches: 4. Germline lookup yields CDR1 SGHRS and CDR2 YFSETQ. The CDR3 region is CASSPGTGNSPLHF. CDR3 sequence (DNA): TGCGCCAGCAGCCCGGGGACAGGCAATTCACCCCTCCACTTT.

This chain uses TRBV28 with TRBJ1-3; the D is unclear. The CDR3 contains 13 residues. Germline V lookup: CDR1 MDHEN, CDR2 SYDVKM. The V end lost 8 bases, the J end lost 4 bases, and 12 bases lay between the germline ends. CDR3 in amino acids: CASLQVRGNTIYF. In DNA form, the CDR3 reads TGTGCCAGCCTCCAAGTGCGGGGAAACACCATATATTTT.

J is TRBJ2-7 and V is TRBV6-4, with a weak D call TRBD1 (6 bases). There are 14 residues in the CDR3. Germline CDR1 MRHNA, CDR2 SNTAGT. V was cut by 3 bases and J by 0 bases, with 9 bases left in between. The chain's CDR3 is CASSEQGSSYEQYF. The CDR3 DNA reads as TGTGCCAGCAGTGAGCAGGGGAGCTCCTACGAGCAGTACTTC.

This chain links TRBV6-5 with TRBJ2-7; D possibly corresponds to TRBD2 (5 bases). The germline V gene has CDR1 MNHEY and CDR2 SVGAGI. V was cut by 7 bases and J by 3 bases, with 10 bases left in between. This CDR3 comprises 12 residues. CDR3 loop: CASTRTDYEQYF. CDR3 DNA sequence: TGTGCCAGCACCAGGACTGACTACGAGCAGTACTTC.

The chain recombines TRBV29-1 with TRBJ2-3, with D unresolved. From germline, CDR1 is SQVTM and CDR2 ANQGSEA. The V end was cut by 7 bases, the J end by 6 bases, with 11 bases between. The CDR3 runs 11 residues. The CDR3 is CSAKAWDTQYF. In nucleotides, the CDR3 is TGCAGCGCCAAAGCTTGGGATACGCAGTATTTT.

The gene calls are TRBV6-5 and TRBJ2-7; 8 nucleotides align to TRBD1. J gave up 7 bases and V 2 bases, and 4 bases lay outside the gene matches. Germline loops: CDR1 MNHEY, CDR2 SVGAGI. The CDR3 loop spans 13 amino acids. The chain's CDR3 is CASSYTDRGEQYF. CDR3 sequence (DNA): TGTGCCAGCAGTTACACAGACAGGGGAGAGCAGTACTTC.